The 2 T cell receptor beta chains presented below share a single source sample, sequenced in a study of blood T cell repertoires in COVID-19. Method: immunoSEQ multiplex PCR; TCRdb's copy keeps in-frame clones and lacks some. The sample shows about 150,000 clones, roughly 90% of them seen only once. The sequenced material came from PBMCs or T cells enriched from blood (not recorded which). The receptors were sampled from a woman aged 45-60 years who had recovered from COVID-19.

V and J are TRBV5-1 and TRBJ2-3; 8 bases fit TRBD1. The CDR3 loop spans 14 amino acids. The trim removed 4 bases at V and 4 bases at J, leaving 5 bases unmatched. Germline CDR1 and CDR2: SGHRS and YFSETQ. This CDR3 reads CASSGGQGSDTQYF. CDR3 bases: TGCGCCAGCAGCGGAGGACAGGGCTCAGATACGCAGTATTTT.

As regards this clone: At the DNA level, this CDR3 is encoded by other sequences in the same sample as well. The CDR3 loop reads CASSIPNTEAFF. The CDR3 nucleotides read TGTGCCAGTAGTATTCCTAACACTGAAGCTTTCTTT. The gene calls are TRBV19 and TRBJ1-1, with D hard to call. Germline CDR1 is LNHDA and CDR2 is SQIVND (reference sequence). This CDR3 is 12 amino acids long. Trimming stripped 3 bases from V and 2 bases from J, with 4 bases between.